What follows are 14 T cell receptor beta chains derived from one specimen sequenced in a study of T cell responses to AZD1222 COVID-19 vaccine. TCRdb's table, derived via immunoSEQ multiplex PCR, lists solely in-frame clones and lacks some. The sample lists approximately 140,000 clones, roughly nine tenths seen once, with 3% to 4% in the top ten. Sequenced here: peripheral blood, sampled 28 days after the second AZD1222 dose. These receptor sequences come from an adult who received the AZD1222 COVID-19 vaccine.

The chain uses TRBV9 and TRBJ2-2; 7 positions agree with TRBD2. Trimming took 1 base from V and 6 from J; bases not matched to a gene: 6. This CDR3 spans 15 amino acids. Looked up from germline, CDR1 is SGDLS and CDR2 is YYNGEE. For the CDR3, the DNA is TGTGCCAGCAGCGTAACGGGAGGATCCTCCGGGGAGCTGTTTTTT. It specifies CASSVTGGSSGELFF. The full variable domain, with the rest looked up from reference TRBV9 and TRBJ2-2, is DSGVTQTPKHLITATGQRVTLRCSPRSGDLSVYWYQQSLDQGLQFLIQYYNGEERAKGNILERFSAQQFPDLHSELNLSSLELGDSALYFCASSVTGGSSGELFFGEGSRLTVL.

The chain links TRBV7-9 to TRBJ2-3, with TRBD2 identical over 12 bases. The germline V gene encodes CDR1 SEHNR and CDR2 FQNEAQ (reference sequence). The CDR3 covers 18 residues. V gave up 5 bases and J gave up 3 bases; unmatched junction bases: 12. CDR3 nucleotides: TGTGCCAGCAGCGTGAGGGGGGTGACTAGCGGGAGAACAGATACGCAGTATTTT. Translated, it gives CASSVRGVTSGRTDTQYF.

The CDR3 region is CASSLGPLRDEQYF. Here the CDR3 DNA reads TGTGCCAGCAGCTTAGGCCCTCTGCGGGACGAGCAGTACTTC. The V and J genes are TRBV7-6 and TRBJ2-7, with D possibly being TRBD2 (5 bases). Trimming pared 1 base from V and 5 bases from J, leaving 12 bases between. CDR1 and CDR2 (germline): SGHVS, FNYEAQ. CDR3 length: 14 residues. The whole variable domain, filled in from reference TRBV7-6 and TRBJ2-7, reads GAGVSQSPRYKVTKRGQDVALRCDPISGHVSLYWYRQALGQGPEFLTYFNYEAQQDKSGLPNDRFSAERPEGSISTLTIQRTEQRDSAMYRCASSLGPLRDEQYFGPGTRLTVT.

The rearrangement links TRBV11-3 to TRBJ1-2; D is unclear. Germline values: CDR1 SGHNT, CDR2 YENEEA. This CDR3 region has 14 residues. Trimming removed 5 bases at V and 7 bases at J, with 17 bases between. For the CDR3, the DNA is TGTGCCAGCAGCCGGGGAGACGAAGCCCCTGGCTACACCTTC. As protein: CASSRGDEAPGYTF. Looking up the rest from reference TRBV11-3 and TRBJ1-2 gives the full variable domain: EAGVVQSPRYKIIEKKQPVAFWCNPISGHNTLYWYLQNLGQGPELLIRYENEEAVDDSQLPKDRFSAERLKGVDSTLKIQPAELGDSAVYLCASSRGDEAPGYTFGSGTRLTVV.

This clone was observed a handful of times. Here the CDR3 DNA reads TGTGCCAGCAGTGGACCGGGGCTCTACGAGCAGTACTTC. Translation gives CASSGPGLYEQYF. V gene TRBV25-1 combines with J gene TRBJ2-7; D is tentatively TRBD1 or TRBD2 (5 bases each). Germline V gene sequence: CDR1 MGHDK, CDR2 SYGVNS. There are 13 residues in the CDR3. V shed 4 bases and J shed 3 bases, with 10 bases lying between them.

This clone has only one observation. The rearrangement links TRBV9 to TRBJ1-1, with unresolved D. Trimming pared 0 bases from V and 1 base from J, leaving 7 bases between. The germline V gene has CDR1 SGDLS and CDR2 YYNGEE. There are 14 residues in the CDR3. The CDR3 spells CASSVGWGNTEAFF. CDR3 sequence (DNA): TGTGCCAGCAGCGTAGGGTGGGGGAACACTGAAGCTTTCTTT. The whole variable domain, filled in from reference TRBV9 and TRBJ1-1, reads DSGVTQTPKHLITATGQRVTLRCSPRSGDLSVYWYQQSLDQGLQFLIQYYNGEERAKGNILERFSAQQFPDLHSELNLSSLELGDSALYFCASSVGWGNTEAFFGQGTRLTVV.

The chain is built from TRBV5-1 and TRBJ1-5; TRBD1 is a possible D gene (5 bases). This CDR3 is built from 19 residues. With 0 bases removed from V and 2 bases from J, the gap between germline ends came to 21 bases. Germline CDR1 reads SGHRS; CDR2 reads YFSETQ. The CDR3 is CASSLGPGTRVEGNQPQHF. DNA for the CDR3: TGCGCCAGCAGCTTGGGCCCCGGGACCCGGGTAGAGGGCAATCAGCCCCAGCATTTT.

The sample holds one count of this clone. DNA of the CDR3: TGTGCCAGCAGTGAAACCTTGAGCGGAAACTCCTACAATGAGCAGTTCTTC. Protein sequence: CASSETLSGNSYNEQFF. The V gene is TRBV6-1, the J gene TRBJ2-1, with a weak D call TRBD2 (5 bases). Trimming cost V 2 bases and J 0 bases, with 14 bases left between them. Per germline, CDR1 MNHNS and CDR2 SASEGT. The CDR3 has 17 residues.

This chain joins TRBV2 and TRBJ1-1, with D unclear. The length of the CDR3 is 11 residues. The ends were cut back, 7 bases at V and 2 bases at J, with 5 bases in the middle. CDR1 and CDR2 (germline): SNHLY, FYNNEI. As DNA, the CDR3 is TGTGCCAGCAAAGTTAACACTGAAGCTTTCTTT. This translates into CASKVNTEAFF.

The V and J genes are TRBV2 and TRBJ2-4; 11 positions agree with TRBD2. The length of the CDR3 is 18 residues. Trimming took 0 bases from V and 3 from J; bases not matched to a gene: 7. Germline CDR1 is SNHLY and CDR2 is FYNNEI. The CDR3 is CASSEADSGRAVKNIQYF. CDR3 coding DNA: TGTGCCAGCAGTGAAGCCGATAGCGGGAGGGCCGTCAAAAACATTCAGTACTTC.

The chain employs TRBV15 and TRBJ2-6, with no clear D. The germline V and J ends were trimmed by 0 bases and 4 bases, with 10 bases remaining between them. There are 16 residues in the CDR3. The germline V gene has CDR1 LNHNV and CDR2 YYDKDF (reference sequence). The CDR3 protein is CATSRDPGSGANVLTF. DNA of the CDR3: TGTGCCACCAGCAGAGATCCAGGTTCCGGGGCCAACGTCCTGACTTTC.

CDR3 protein: CASSLWSGGRYEQYF. In nucleotides, the CDR3 is TGTGCCAGCAGTTTATGGTCCGGGGGCAGGTACGAGCAGTACTTC. The rearrangement uses TRBV28 and TRBJ2-7; D is tentatively TRBD1 or TRBD2 (6 bases each). CDR1 is MDHEN, CDR2 SYDVKM, per germline. Trimming stripped 0 bases from V and 4 bases from J, with 13 bases between. This CDR3 region has 15 residues.

This sequence joins TRBV21-1 and TRBJ1-5. TRBV21-1 has pseudogene status. The CDR3 extends over 15 amino acids. This CDR3 is CASSKRREEDQPQHF. CDR3 bases: TGTGCCAGCAGCAAACGCCGGGAGGAGGATCAGCCCCAGCATTTT.

CDR3 sequence reads: CASSDGWGSETQYF. The CDR3, as DNA: TGTGCCAGCAGTGATGGGTGGGGCTCGGAGACCCAGTACTTC. The chain joins TRBV2 to TRBJ2-5, with D possibly TRBD1 on 5 matching bases. Germline V gives CDR1 SNHLY, CDR2 FYNNEI. The CDR3 totals 14 residues. V was clipped by 3 bases and J by 5 bases, with 13 bases between them.